Here is one T cell receptor (beta chain) with its context. Its antigen remains unidentified. Germline and junction disagree at one end, which may indicate a read error. This sample is drawn from a study of T cells in Graves' hyperthyroidism and ophthalmopathy. Overall study results and limits: Blood also showed most of the thyroid clonotypes that were expanded above 0.001. Ophthalmopathy was model-predicted a median about 6.7 months pre-onset.

The CDR3 regions of TCR beta were amplified from RNA transcripts. The HTBI primer set drove a first-round RT-PCR of the TCR CDR3. TCRdb re-called the multiplex PCR reads through MiXCR, storing one row per CDR3 protein. This sample has hundreds of thousands of distinct CDR3 sequences, with roughly 15% found just once. Enrolled ophthalmopathy patients presented with a Clinical Activity Score of at least 3, a NOSPECS grade of at least 4, and disease duration under 3 months. CDR3 size: 18 residues. Per the germline V gene, CDR1 is DFQATT and CDR2 is SNEGSKA (reference sequence). This chain connects TRBV20-1 to TRBJ1-5, with 8 bases identical to TRBD1. Specimen: blood. This clonotype was obtained from a woman in her forties or fifties with Graves' ophthalmopathy. This CDR3 is CSARTAQGAITSNQPKHF. CDR3 nucleotides: TGCAGTGCTAGAACCGCCCAGGGGGCCATAACTAGCAATCAGCCCAAGCATTTT.